The table lists the clone carrying this TCR beta chain with a few counts. Per the original methods: Scientists estimated how many nucleated cells there were by amplifying reference gene primers. The repertoire was sequenced with immunoSEQ multiplex PCR; TCRdb's copy has only in-frame clones and lacks some. V, J and clone size were drawn from that table, and D and trimming were deduced from the DNA. The sample lists over 150,000 clones; just under 90% were seen once. From germline, CDR1 is MNHEY and CDR2 SVGAGI. Trimming removed 5 bases from V and 4 bases from J, with 11 bases in between. The CDR3 runs to 13 residues. The data originate from a study of blood T cell repertoires in COVID-19. Turning to the study itself: Samples representing acute and convalescent COVID-19 were sourced from the United States, Italy and Spain. T cells, B-cell-depleted T cells, or PBMCs provided the cDNA or gDNA that served as material.

Seattle-derived patients entered the study during active infection and were followed longitudinally. The rearrangement uses TRBV6-5 and TRBJ1-2; D may be TRBD1 (6 bases). Sequencing was done on a sample of peripheral blood. This clonotype was sampled from a woman between 65 and 79 years old with COVID-19, enrolled during active disease. Here the CDR3 reads CASSQTGPYGYTF. CDR3 sequence (DNA): TGTGCCAGCAGTCAGACAGGCCCCTATGGCTACACCTTC.